This TCR beta chain stems from a study of T-cell reconstitution after alpha-beta-depleted transplantation in children. Unique molecular identifiers were incorporated when the TCRbeta library was constructed. TCRdb called the PCR reads again in MiXCR, with one record for every CDR3 protein. The sample yields approximately 79,000 distinct CDR3 sequences, around 18% seen once. Germline V CDR1 and CDR2: SEHNR, FQNEAQ (reference sequence). This CDR3 contains 14 residues. The V end was cut by 3 bases, the J end by 1 base, with 9 bases between. By its share, this clonotype is large. The sequence derives from a male patient aged 2-15 years who had a stem cell transplant for acute lymphoblastic leukemia, so the T cells may come from the graft donor. V and J are TRBV7-9 and TRBJ1-1, with D hard to call. Material: PBMCs, mostly from graft donor cells, obtained 360 days after TCRalphabeta/CD19-depleted stem cell transplant. The CDR3 region is CASSLGNGNTEAFF. The CDR3 nucleotides are TGTGCCAGCAGCTTGGGAAATGGGAACACTGAAGCTTTCTTT.